Here is one TCR beta chain with its context. Its antigen is currently unknown. PCR used 60 Vbeta primers and 13 Jbeta primers. The assay was immunoSEQ multiplex PCR, and TCRdb's table has in-frame clones only and misses some. The table lists some 180,000 clones, 77% of them singletons. The data stem from a study of cytomegalovirus exposure and HLA in healthy donors. About the research overall: There were 88 million or so unique TCRs (from HLA-typed donors) in an early data release. Regarding the study as a whole: Reported performance of the classifier showed diagnosis of cytomegalovirus status with high specificity and sensitivity.

Germline V gives CDR1 LGHNA, CDR2 YNFKEQ. The germline V and J ends were trimmed by 1 base and 5 bases, with 12 bases remaining between them. This CDR3 is 15 amino acids long. Sample: PBMCs. This clonotype originated in a man between 18 and 29 years old in good health and CMV-seronegative. The J gene is TRBJ2-1, the V gene TRBV4-2; tentative D call: TRBD1 (5 bases). DNA for the CDR3: TGTGCCAGCAGCCAAGCTGAGACAGAGAACAATGAGCAGTTCTTC. This encodes CASSQAETENNEQFF.